This T cell receptor (beta chain) comes out of a study of T-cell memory formation after mild COVID-19. Study-level points and caveats: CD4+ clones that contracted lay mainly in CM and EM; CD8+ ones lay in EMRA.

This CDR3 spans 15 amino acids. Germline loops: CDR1 SGHRS, CDR2 YFSETQ. Trimming cost V 3 bases and J 2 bases; bases outside gene matches: 6. Constant-segment primers were used for 5'RACE, and the resulting TCR alpha and TCR beta cDNA libraries carried sample barcodes and UMIs. In TCRdb, the 5' RACE reads were re-called with MiXCR into one record per CDR3 protein. The sample yields under 450,000 distinct CDR3 sequences, 20% to 25% seen once. Points on this clonotype: Its antigen is as yet unknown.

The rearrangement uses TRBV5-1 and TRBJ1-2, with TRBD1 matching over 8 bases. This clonotype was sampled from a man aged 18 to 35 who had mild COVID-19 (a few samples of this study predate the infection). Cell type and time point are not known. The sample comprised PBMCs or a T cell subset sorted from them (not recorded which). CDR3 sequence reads: CASSSGQGDNYGYTF. The DNA of the CDR3 is TGCGCCAGCAGCTCCGGACAGGGAGACAACTATGGCTACACCTTC. Combining the CDR3 with reference TRBV5-1 and TRBJ1-2 gives the whole variable domain KAGVTQTPRYLIKTRGQQVTLSCSPISGHRSVSWYQQTPGQGLQFLFEYFSETQRNKGNFPGRFSGRQFSNSRSEMNVSTLELGDSALYLCASSSGQGDNYGYTFGSGTRLTVV.